These 6 T cell receptor beta chains originate from one sample sequenced in a study of lymphopenia after photon versus proton radiotherapy. The protocol was immunoSEQ multiplex PCR, while the TCRdb copy is restricted to in-frame clones and leaves out a portion. The data show fewer than 25,000 clones, over 65% seen once. The sample in question was peripheral blood, obtained from a patient treated with photon-based radiotherapy. Receptors were obtained from a man aged 35 to 55 with gastric cancer.

This clone was observed a single time. J is TRBJ1-5 and V is TRBV12-5; no definite D call. Germline assignment: CDR1 LGHNT and CDR2 FRNRAP. Trimming removed 1 base at V and 4 bases at J, with 11 bases between. This CDR3 spans 15 amino acids. The CDR3 DNA reads as TGTGCTAGTGGTTTGGGTAAGACGGGGAATCAGCCCCAGCATTTT. Amino acids: CASGLGKTGNQPQHF.

This clone was recorded once. V is TRBV4-2 and J is TRBJ2-1; no clear D. V was trimmed by 1 base and J by 8 bases, leaving 9 bases between them. The CDR3 extends over 13 amino acids. Looked up from germline, CDR1 is LGHNA and CDR2 is YNFKEQ. The CDR3 coding sequence is TGTGCCAGCAGCCAAGCGACTGGGGATGAGCAGTTCTTC. It is translated as CASSQATGDEQFF.

V is TRBV2 and J is TRBJ2-5; 7 bases line up with TRBD1. The CDR3 has 14 amino acids. V was clipped by 5 bases and J by 1 base; unmatched bases: 4. CDR1 and CDR2 from the germline V gene are SNHLY and FYNNEI. The CDR3 DNA sequence: TGTGCCAGCAGTAAGGACAGGTCCCAAGAGACCCAGTACTTC. This translates into CASSKDRSQETQYF.

This clone showed up just a few times. V gene TRBV7-9 combines with J gene TRBJ1-1; D is perhaps TRBD1 (5 bases). The germline V gene encodes CDR1 SEHNR and CDR2 FQNEAQ (reference sequence). With 7 bases removed from V and 6 bases from J, the gap between germline ends came to 9 bases. The CDR3 has 11 residues. CDR3 coding DNA: TGTGCCAGCACCCCCAGGGCTGAAGCTTTCTTT. Protein: CASTPRAEAFF.

J is TRBJ2-3 and V is TRBV6-5; TRBD1 matches at 7 bases. Germline CDR1 MNHEY, CDR2 SVGAGI. The CDR3 totals 15 residues. V gave up 0 bases and J gave up 4 bases; unmatched junction bases: 4. The CDR3 DNA reads TGTGCCAGCAGTTACTCTCCCGGACAGGCAGATACGCAGTATTTT. Its protein is CASSYSPGQADTQYF.

This clone was seen a single time. The V gene is TRBV7-2, the J gene TRBJ2-3, with TRBD2 identical over 8 bases. CDR3 length: 15 amino acids. CDR1 and CDR2 from the germline V gene are SGHTA and FQGNSA. Losses at the gene ends were 2 bases for V and 1 base for J; bases not matched to a gene: 2. DNA for the CDR3: TGTGCCAGCAGCTTATGGCGGGGGGGCACAGATACGCAGTATTTT. This gives the protein CASSLWRGGTDTQYF.